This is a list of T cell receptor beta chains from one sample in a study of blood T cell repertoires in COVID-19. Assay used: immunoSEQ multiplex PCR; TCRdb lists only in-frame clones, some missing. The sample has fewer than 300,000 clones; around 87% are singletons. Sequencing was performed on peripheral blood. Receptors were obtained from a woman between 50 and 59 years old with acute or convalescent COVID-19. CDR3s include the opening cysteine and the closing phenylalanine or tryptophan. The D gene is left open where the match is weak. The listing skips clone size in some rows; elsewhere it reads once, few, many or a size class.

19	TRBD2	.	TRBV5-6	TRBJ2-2	CASSPFRTSGDTNTGELFF	TGTGCCAGCAGCCCCTTTCGGACTAGCGGGGATACGAACACCGGGGAGCTGTTTTTT
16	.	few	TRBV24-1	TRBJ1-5	CATSERDPRSNQPQHF	TGTGCCACCAGTGAAAGAGACCCGCGGAGCAATCAGCCCCAGCATTTT
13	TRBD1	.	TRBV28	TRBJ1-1	CASSFGGQRIFFF	TGTGCCAGCAGTTTTGGGGGACAGAGGATATTTTTCTTT
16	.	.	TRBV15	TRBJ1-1	CATSRDRTGKNTEAFF	TGTGCCACCAGCAGAGATCGAACGGGAAAGAACACTGAAGCTTTCTTT
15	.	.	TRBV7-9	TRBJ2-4	CASSLGGLAKNIQYF	TGTGCCAGCAGCTTAGGAGGTCTAGCCAAAAACATTCAGTACTTC
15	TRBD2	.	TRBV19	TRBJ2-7	CASSGGSGRLYEQYF	TGTGCCAGTAGTGGGGGTAGCGGGAGATTGTACGAGCAGTACTTC
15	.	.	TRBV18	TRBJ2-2	CASSPGTRGTGELFF	TGTGCCAGCTCACCCGGGACTCGGGGGACCGGGGAGCTGTTTTTT
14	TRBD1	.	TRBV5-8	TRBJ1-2	CASATGGLPDGYTF	TGTGCCAGCGCTACAGGGGGCCTTCCAGATGGCTACACCTTC
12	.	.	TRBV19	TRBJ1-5	CASSRGNQPQHF	TGTGCCAGTAGTCGGGGTAATCAGCCCCAGCATTTT
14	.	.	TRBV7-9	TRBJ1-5	CASSLARDNQPQHF	TGTGCCAGCAGCTTAGCCAGGGACAATCAGCCCCAGCATTTT
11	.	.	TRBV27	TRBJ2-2	CASRDKGELFF	TGTGCCAGCAGGGACAAAGGGGAGCTGTTTTTT
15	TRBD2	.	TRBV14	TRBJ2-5	CASSQRWSGRETQYF	TGTGCCAGCAGCCAAAGGTGGAGCGGGAGGGAGACCCAGTACTTC
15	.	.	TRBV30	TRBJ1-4	CAWSVLGRANEKLFF	TGTGCCTGGAGTGTTCTCGGGAGGGCTAATGAAAAACTGTTTTTT
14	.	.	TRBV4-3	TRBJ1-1	CASSQQAMNTEAFF	TGCGCCAGCAGCCAACAGGCCATGAACACTGAAGCTTTCTTT
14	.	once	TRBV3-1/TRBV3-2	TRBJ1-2	CASSLGRGIYGYTF	TGTGCCAGCAGCCTAGGGAGGGGTATTTATGGCTACACCTTC
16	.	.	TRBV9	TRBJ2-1	CASSAPRMGDYNEQFF	TGTGCCAGCAGCGCGCCGAGGATGGGAGATTACAATGAGCAGTTCTTC
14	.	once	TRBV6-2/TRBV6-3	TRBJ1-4	CASSPGHFGEKLFF	TGTGCCAGCAGCCCCGGCCATTTCGGGGAAAAACTGTTTTTT
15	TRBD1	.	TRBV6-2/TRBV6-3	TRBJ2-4	CASSLLPGGWNIQYF	TGTGCCAGCAGCTTGCTTCCAGGGGGCTGGAACATTCAGTACTTC
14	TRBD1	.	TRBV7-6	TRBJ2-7	CASSLDTGEYEQYF	TGTGCCAGCAGCTTGGATACAGGGGAATACGAGCAGTACTTC
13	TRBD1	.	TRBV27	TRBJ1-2	CASSFARGSGYTF	TGTGCCAGCAGTTTTGCCAGGGGGTCTGGCTACACCTTC
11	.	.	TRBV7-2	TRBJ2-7	CASSSYYEQYF	TGTGCCAGCAGCTCCTACTACGAGCAGTACTTC
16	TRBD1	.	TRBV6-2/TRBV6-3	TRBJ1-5	CASSYQSWDRDQPQHF	TGTGCCAGCAGTTACCAGAGCTGGGACAGGGATCAGCCCCAGCATTTT
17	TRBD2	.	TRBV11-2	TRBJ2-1	CASSLDHSLAGVFEQFF	TGTGCCAGCAGCTTAGATCATAGTCTAGCGGGAGTTTTTGAGCAGTTCTTC
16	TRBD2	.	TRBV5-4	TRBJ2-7	CASSFITSGTTYEQYF	TGTGCCAGCAGCTTTATAACTAGCGGGACCACCTACGAGCAGTACTTC
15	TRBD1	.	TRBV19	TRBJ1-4	CASTDTGTGDEKLFF	TGTGCCAGTACAGATACCGGGACAGGGGATGAAAAACTGTTTTTT
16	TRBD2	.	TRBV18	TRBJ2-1	CASSPGPGRPYNEQFF	TGTGCCAGCTCACCCGGCCCCGGGAGGCCCTACAATGAGCAGTTCTTC
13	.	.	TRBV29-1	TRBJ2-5	CSVEPLGWGTQYF	TGCAGCGTTGAGCCACTAGGGTGGGGGACCCAGTACTTC
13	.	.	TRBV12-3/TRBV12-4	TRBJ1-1	CASSLGSGTEAFF	TGTGCCAGCAGTTTAGGGTCAGGGACTGAAGCTTTCTTT
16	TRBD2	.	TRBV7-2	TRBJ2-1	CASSFPPSGRYNEQFF	TGTGCCAGCAGCTTTCCCCCTAGCGGGCGGTACAATGAGCAGTTCTTC
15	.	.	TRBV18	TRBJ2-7	CASSRNPGQAYEQYF	TGTGCCAGCTCACGGAACCCGGGACAAGCCTACGAGCAGTACTTC
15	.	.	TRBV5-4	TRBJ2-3	CASSLPGVRTDTQYF	TGTGCCAGCAGCTTGCCGGGGGTCCGCACAGATACGCAGTATTTT
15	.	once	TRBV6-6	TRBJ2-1	CASSAVGGPYNEQFF	TGTGCCAGCAGTGCGGTGGGCGGGCCATACAATGAGCAGTTCTTC
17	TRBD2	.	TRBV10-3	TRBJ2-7	CAISESPLQREGWEQYF	TGTGCCATCAGTGAGTCCCCGTTACAGCGGGAGGGCTGGGAGCAGTACTTC
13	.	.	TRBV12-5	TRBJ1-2	CASGYRVDYGYTF	TGTGCTAGTGGCTACCGGGTCGACTATGGCTACACCTTC
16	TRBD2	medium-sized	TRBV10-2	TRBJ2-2	CASTEGTSGNTGELFF	TGCGCCAGCACTGAAGGGACTAGCGGAAACACCGGGGAGCTGTTTTTT
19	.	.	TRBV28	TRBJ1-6	CASSLVGGIQGDDNSPLHF	TGTGCCAGCAGTTTAGTTGGTGGGATACAGGGAGATGATAATTCACCCCTCCACTTT
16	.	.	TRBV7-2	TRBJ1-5	CASSLALNRGNQPQHF	TGTGCCAGCAGCTTAGCCCTTAACAGGGGCAATCAGCCCCAGCATTTT
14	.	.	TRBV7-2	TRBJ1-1	CASSLVGGNTEAFF	TGTGCCAGCAGCTTAGTTGGCGGTAACACTGAAGCTTTCTTT
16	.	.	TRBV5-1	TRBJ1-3	CASSPSGGAPGNTIYF	TGCGCCAGCAGCCCCAGCGGGGGAGCGCCTGGAAACACCATATATTTT
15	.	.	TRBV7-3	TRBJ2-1	CASSLGSGVDNEQFF	TGTGCCAGCAGCTTAGGGTCAGGGGTAGACAATGAGCAGTTCTTC
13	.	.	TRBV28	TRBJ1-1	CASSFTGDTEAFF	TGTGCCAGCAGTTTTACGGGGGACACTGAAGCTTTCTTT
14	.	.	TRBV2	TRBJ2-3	CASSEFVVADTQYF	TGTGCCAGCAGTGAATTCGTGGTAGCAGATACGCAATATTTT
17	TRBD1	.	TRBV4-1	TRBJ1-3	CASSQVDRASSGNTIYF	TGCGCCAGCAGCCAAGTAGACAGGGCCTCTTCTGGAAACACCATATATTTT
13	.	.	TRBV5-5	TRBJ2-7	CASSLIEAYEQYF	TGTGCCAGCAGCTTGATAGAAGCCTACGAGCAGTACTTC
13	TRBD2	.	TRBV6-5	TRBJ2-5	CASKPGGGETQYF	TGTGCCAGCAAACCCGGCGGGGGGGAGACCCAGTACTTC
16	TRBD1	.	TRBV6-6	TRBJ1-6	CASRPTGGISNSPLHF	TGTGCCAGCAGACCTACAGGGGGCATAAGTAATTCACCCCTCCACTTT
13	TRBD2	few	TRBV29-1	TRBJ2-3	CSGGGGERDTQYF	TGCAGCGGCGGGGGGGGCGAGAGAGATACGCAGTATTTT
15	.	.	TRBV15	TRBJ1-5	CATSTDSYSNQPQHF	TGTGCCACCAGCACTGACAGCTATAGCAATCAGCCCCAGCATTTT
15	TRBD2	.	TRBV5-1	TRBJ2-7	CASSLAQSGRTEQYF	TGCGCCAGCAGCTTGGCCCAAAGCGGGAGGACTGAGCAGTACTTC
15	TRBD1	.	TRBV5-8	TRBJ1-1	CASSMGTGRSTEAFF	TGTGCCAGCAGCATGGGGACAGGGAGGTCCACTGAAGCTTTCTTT